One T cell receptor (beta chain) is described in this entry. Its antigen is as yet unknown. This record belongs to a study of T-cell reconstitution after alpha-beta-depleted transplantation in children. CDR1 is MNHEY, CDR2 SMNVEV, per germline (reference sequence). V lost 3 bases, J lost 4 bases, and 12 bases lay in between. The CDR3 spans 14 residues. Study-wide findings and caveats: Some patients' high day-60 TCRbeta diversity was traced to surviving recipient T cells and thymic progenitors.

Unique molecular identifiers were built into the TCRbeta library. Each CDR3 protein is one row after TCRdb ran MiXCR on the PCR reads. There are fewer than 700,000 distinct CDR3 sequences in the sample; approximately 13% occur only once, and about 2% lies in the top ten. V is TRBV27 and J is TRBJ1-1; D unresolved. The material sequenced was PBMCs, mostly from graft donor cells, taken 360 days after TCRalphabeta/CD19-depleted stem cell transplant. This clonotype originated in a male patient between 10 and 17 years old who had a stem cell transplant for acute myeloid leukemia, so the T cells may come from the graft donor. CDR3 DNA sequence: TGTGCCAGCAGTTTGAAAAGGACCAGCACTGAAGCTTTCTTT. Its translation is CASSLKRTSTEAFF.